This T cell receptor beta chain was obtained from a study of PD-L1 blockade in urothelial cancer. Here immunoSEQ multiplex PCR was the method, and the copy in TCRdb shows in-frame clones only, minus some. The table lists tens of thousands of clones, about 80% of them singletons. Per the germline V gene, CDR1 is MDHEN and CDR2 is SYDVKM. V lost 4 bases, J lost 4 bases, and 14 bases lay in between. The CDR3 contains 15 residues. This clone was counted between two and nine times. V usage is TRBV28 and J usage is TRBJ2-1; tentatively, D is TRBD1 (5 bases). Sequencing used PBMCs, obtained around atezolizumab (anti-PD-L1) treatment. The TCR was taken from a man between 70 and 80 years old with urothelial cancer. The chain's CDR3 is CASSSTPGFYNEQFF. CDR3 bases: TGTGCCAGCAGTTCTACCCCAGGGTTTTACAATGAGCAGTTCTTC.